The 30 T cell receptor beta chains listed next were all sequenced from one sample in a study of cytomegalovirus exposure and HLA in healthy donors. The PCR employed 60 Vbeta primers together with 13 Jbeta primers. The table came from immunoSEQ multiplex PCR; TCRdb's copy has only in-frame clones and leaves some out. The repertoire holds some 54,000 clones, around 66% seen once, with about 3% in the top ten. What was sequenced was PBMCs. The source of these receptors is a young man in good health and CMV-seronegative.

The V and J genes are TRBV6-5 and TRBJ1-2; maybe TRBD1 (5 bases). Trimming pared 8 bases from V and 8 bases from J, leaving 18 bases between. Germline CDR1 MNHEY, CDR2 SVGAGI. This CDR3 comprises 13 residues. CDR3 DNA: TGTGCCAGCGGATCCGCGGGGCTGTCGGGCTACACCTTC. Its translation is CASGSAGLSGYTF.

The genes are TRBV10-2 and TRBJ1-2, with 7 nucleotides matching TRBD1. The CDR3 has 14 amino acids. J was trimmed by 8 bases and V by 6 bases; bases with no gene match: 12. The germline gives CDR1 WSHSY, CDR2 SAAADI. The CDR3 loop is CASRSQGQRRGYTF. DNA for the CDR3: TGCGCCAGCAGATCACAGGGGCAAAGACGCGGCTACACCTTC.

The chain has TRBV7-2 and TRBJ2-7; 10 bases fit TRBD2. Germline loops: CDR1 SGHTA, CDR2 FQGNSA. V trimming: 5 bases; J trimming: 0 bases; junction bases outside the gene matches: 10. CDR3 length: 17 residues. As DNA, the CDR3 is TGTGCCAGCAGCCGAGTACGGCTAGCGGGGGACTCCTACGAGCAGTACTTC. It encodes CASSRVRLAGDSYEQYF.

The chain uses TRBV7-2 and TRBJ1-2, with 9 bases lining up with TRBD1. Losses at the gene ends were 3 bases for V and 8 bases for J; bases not matched to a gene: 7. This CDR3 has 14 residues. The germline V gene encodes CDR1 SGHTA and CDR2 FQGNSA. CDR3 DNA: TGTGCCAGCAGCTTCCCACAGGGGGCAGGGGGCTACACCTTC. This encodes CASSFPQGAGGYTF.

The genes are TRBV4-3 and TRBJ1-2, with 11 bases fitting TRBD1. The CDR3 runs 17 residues. With 1 base clipped from V and 8 bases from J, the junction kept 12 bases outside the gene matches. Germline CDR1 LGHNA, CDR2 YSLEER. This CDR3 reads CASSQARTGGVKGGYTF. The CDR3 nucleotides read TGCGCCAGCAGCCAAGCCAGGACAGGGGGCGTTAAGGGGGGCTACACCTTC.

The J gene is TRBJ2-7, the V gene TRBV28, with D possibly being TRBD1 (5 bases). CDR1 is MDHEN and CDR2 is SYDVKM in the germline V gene. The CDR3 consists of 11 residues. V was trimmed by 11 bases and J by 2 bases, leaving 10 bases between them. The CDR3 region is CAAGPTYEQYF. CDR3 coding DNA: TGTGCCGCAGGGCCTACCTACGAGCAGTACTTC. Supplemented by reference TRBV28 and TRBJ2-7, the full variable domain reads DVKVTQSSRYLVKRTGEKVFLECVQDMDHENMFWYRQDPGLGLRLIYFSYDVKMKEKGDIPEGYSVSREKKERFSLILESASTNQTSMYLCAAGPTYEQYFGPGTRLTVT.

This clone was observed once. V gene TRBV29-1 combines with J gene TRBJ1-3; D might be TRBD1 (5 bases). From germline, CDR1 is SQVTM and CDR2 ANQGSEA. Trimming removed 7 bases from V and 3 bases from J, with 13 bases in between. CDR3 size: 13 residues. The CDR3 DNA reads as TGCAGCGCCGACGGGGACTTTGGAAACACCATATATTTT. Its protein is CSADGDFGNTIYF.

The chain combines TRBV4-1 with TRBJ1-2; D gene ambiguous. V lost 1 base and J lost 1, with 10 bases in between. This CDR3 spans 15 amino acids. Germline CDR1 MGHRA, CDR2 YSYEKL. The CDR3 nucleotides are TGCGCCAGCAGCCAAGCCACCGGGGATAACTATGGCTACACCTTC. Residues: CASSQATGDNYGYTF.

A note on this clone: Other DNA variants within this sample encode the same CDR3. V and J are TRBV6-5 and TRBJ2-3, with TRBD2 matching 11 bases. The CDR3 loop spans 15 amino acids. CDR1 MNHEY and CDR2 SVGAGI come from the germline V gene. Unmatched junction bases numbered 2, after V lost 6 bases and J lost 0 bases. The DNA for the CDR3 is TGTGCCAGCAGAGGGACTAGCGGCAGCACAGATACGCAGTATTTT. The encoded protein is CASRGTSGSTDTQYF.

The J gene is TRBJ1-5, the V gene TRBV28, with D tentatively TRBD1 (6 bases). This CDR3 is 14 amino acids long. Per the germline V gene, CDR1 is MDHEN and CDR2 is SYDVKM. The V and J ends lost 6 bases and 3 bases respectively, with 12 bases between them. The CDR3 nucleotides read TGTGCCAGCAGGCAACAGGGAAACAATCAGCCCCAGCATTTT. Translation: CASRQQGNNQPQHF.

The chain carries TRBV5-6 and TRBJ2-2; 14 bases match TRBD2. Germline V gene data show CDR1 as SGHDT and CDR2 as YYEEEE. This CDR3 spans 16 amino acids. J lost 3 bases, V lost 4 bases, and 2 bases had no gene match. The CDR3 DNA follows: TGTGCCAGCAGCACGGGACTAGCGGGAGACACCGGGGAGCTGTTTTTT. Its translation is CASSTGLAGDTGELFF.

The CDR3 coding sequence is TGTGCCAGCAGTTCTAGTCGCACCGGGAGCAATCAGCCCCAGCATTTT. Its translation is CASSSSRTGSNQPQHF. V is TRBV6-5 and J is TRBJ1-5, with D uncertain. This CDR3 is 16 amino acids long. Trimming cost V 4 bases and J 1 base, with 14 bases left between them. Germline loops: CDR1 MNHEY, CDR2 SVGAGI.

The J gene is TRBJ1-2, the V gene TRBV10-3; 7 bases fit TRBD1. Germline loops: CDR1 ENHRY, CDR2 SYGVKD. This CDR3 comprises 16 residues. The V gene end was trimmed by 2 bases and the J gene end by 7 bases; junction bases not matched to a gene: 13. Here the CDR3 reads CAISEAYRGLAGGYTF. The CDR3 DNA sequence: TGTGCCATCAGTGAGGCCTACAGGGGCCTAGCGGGTGGCTACACCTTC.

This chain connects TRBV9 to TRBJ2-1; no clear D. This CDR3 has 12 amino acids. Germline CDR1 is SGDLS and CDR2 is YYNGEE. Trimming pared 3 bases from V and 6 bases from J, leaving 7 bases between. The CDR3 reads CASSEASNEQFF. DNA of the CDR3: TGTGCCAGCAGCGAGGCTAGCAATGAGCAGTTCTTC.

The V call is TRBV7-6, the J call TRBJ1-5; TRBD1 agrees at 8 bases. With 5 bases clipped from V and 3 bases from J, the junction kept 6 bases outside the gene matches. Per germline, CDR1 SGHVS and CDR2 FNYEAQ. This CDR3 is 15 amino acids long. CDR3 coding DNA: TGTGCCAGCAGCACAGACAGGGGCCCCAATCAGCCCCAGCATTTT. Amino acid sequence: CASSTDRGPNQPQHF.

This clone was seen only a few times. This chain links TRBV5-1 with TRBJ2-1; 12 bases are a match to TRBD2. The germline CDR1 and CDR2 sequences are SGHRS and YFSETQ. V lost 0 bases to trimming and J lost 5 bases; unmatched junction nucleotides: 6. The CDR3 is 17 amino acids. In DNA, the CDR3 is TGCGCCAGCAGCTTGGCCCGGGGACTAGCGGGCCACAATGAGCAGTTCTTC. Encoded protein: CASSLARGLAGHNEQFF.

This chain joins TRBV5-6 and TRBJ2-7; 9 positions match TRBD1. CDR1 SGHDT and CDR2 YYEEEE come from the germline V gene. With V trimmed by 0 bases and J by 2 bases, 6 bases remained unmatched. The CDR3 extends over 16 amino acids. CDR3 DNA sequence: TGTGCCAGCAGCTTGGGACGACAGGGGGTCCCCTACGAGCAGTACTTC. It translates to CASSLGRQGVPYEQYF.

This chain joins TRBV28 and TRBJ1-1; TRBD1 might be the D (6 bases). The germline CDR1 and CDR2 sequences are MDHEN and SYDVKM. V dropped 6 bases and J dropped 4 bases, with 18 bases sitting between them. The CDR3 covers 15 residues. Here the CDR3 reads CASSSQGPRSTEAFF. CDR3 nucleotide sequence: TGTGCCAGCAGCTCACAGGGTCCCCGAAGCACTGAAGCTTTCTTT.

This clone was found a few times. This chain connects TRBV27 to TRBJ1-1; 9 positions agree with TRBD1. Germline V gives CDR1 MNHEY, CDR2 SMNVEV (reference sequence). V lost 8 bases to trimming and J lost 5 bases; unmatched junction nucleotides: 6. This CDR3 region has 13 residues. The DNA for the CDR3 is TGTGCCAGCCGGGACAGGGTCTGGACTGAAGCTTTCTTT. Its translation is CASRDRVWTEAFF.

V gene TRBV2 combines with J gene TRBJ2-7, with TRBD2 as a possible D gene (6 bases). V was pared by 0 bases and J by 1 base, with 13 bases between. The CDR3 contains 16 residues. Germline loops: CDR1 SNHLY, CDR2 FYNNEI. The CDR3 coding sequence is TGTGCCAGCAGTGAAGCGCGGGGACTCGTGTCCTACGAGCAGTACTTC. It codes for CASSEARGLVSYEQYF.

The chain joins TRBV6-5 to TRBJ2-5; a possible D gene is TRBD2 (6 bases). Germline lookup yields CDR1 MNHEY and CDR2 SVGAGI. Trimming shortened V by 2 bases and J by 4 bases, and 14 bases separated the two germline ends. The CDR3 has 15 amino acids. The CDR3 protein is CASSYSGSGGETQYF. The CDR3 DNA reads TGTGCCAGCAGTTACAGCGGGTCCGGGGGAGAGACCCAGTACTTC.

The rearrangement links TRBV7-8 to TRBJ2-1; D possibly corresponds to TRBD1 (7 bases). The germline V and J ends were trimmed by 8 bases and 4 bases, with 24 bases remaining between them. The CDR3 length is 17 residues. Germline assignment: CDR1 SGHVS and CDR2 FQNEAQ. The CDR3 DNA reads TGTGCCAGCCAGAAGGGGGCTAGCGAGAGTTTGTACAATGAGCAGTTCTTC. Its translation is CASQKGASESLYNEQFF.

This chain uses TRBV10-3 with TRBJ1-1; D not resolved. The V end lost 0 bases, the J end lost 2 bases, and 10 bases lay between the germline ends. The CDR3 sequence is 15 residues long. Per the germline V gene, CDR1 is ENHRY and CDR2 is SYGVKD. The CDR3 protein is CAISESSFRNTEAFF. CDR3 bases: TGTGCCATCAGTGAGTCGTCGTTCAGAAACACTGAAGCTTTCTTT.

V usage is TRBV29-1 and J usage is TRBJ1-5; D remains unclear. Germline CDR1 is SQVTM and CDR2 is ANQGSEA. Trimming left V 4 bases short and J 5 bases short, with 9 bases between. The CDR3 is made up of 12 amino acids. The CDR3 loop is CSVGARDQPQHF. CDR3 DNA: TGCAGCGTTGGGGCCAGAGATCAGCCCCAGCATTTT.

V usage is TRBV29-1 and J usage is TRBJ2-1; TRBD2 agrees at 9 bases. Germline V gives CDR1 SQVTM, CDR2 ANQGSEA. The CDR3 runs 14 residues. J gave up 9 bases and V 6 bases, and 12 bases lay outside the gene matches. CDR3 protein: CSVSNTGTSPEQFF. The CDR3 nucleotides read TGCAGCGTCTCGAATACCGGGACTAGCCCTGAGCAGTTCTTC.

This clone was found a few times. The chain joins TRBV6-1 to TRBJ1-5, with TRBD1 matching over 7 bases. Germline V gene sequence: CDR1 MNHNS, CDR2 SASEGT. The CDR3 is made up of 14 amino acids. V was clipped by 4 bases and J by 4 bases; unmatched bases: 4. CDR3 sequence: CASSGQGGNQPQHF. DNA of the CDR3: TGTGCCAGCAGTGGACAGGGTGGGAATCAGCCCCAGCATTTT.

The chain links TRBV29-1 to TRBJ2-5; 7 bases match TRBD1. Germline values: CDR1 SQVTM, CDR2 ANQGSEA. CDR3 length equals 12 residues. The ends lost 7 bases at V and 5 bases at J; junction bases unmatched: 7. CDR3 sequence (DNA): TGCAGCGACAGACAGGGTATGGAGACCCAGTACTTC. It translates to CSDRQGMETQYF.

The chain combines TRBV5-1 with TRBJ2-5, with 8 nucleotides matching TRBD1. From germline, CDR1 is SGHRS and CDR2 YFSETQ. This CDR3 has 14 amino acids. J gave up 5 bases and V 3 bases, and 6 bases lay outside the gene matches. CDR3 sequence reads: CASSSTDRVETQYF. In DNA form, the CDR3 reads TGCGCCAGCAGCTCCACGGACAGGGTTGAGACCCAGTACTTC. The full variable domain, in which reference TRBV5-1 and TRBJ2-5 provide the parts outside the CDR3, is KAGVTQTPRYLIKTRGQQVTLSCSPISGHRSVSWYQQTPGQGLQFLFEYFSETQRNKGNFPGRFSGRQFSNSRSEMNVSTLELGDSALYLCASSSTDRVETQYFGPGTRLLVL.

The chain carries TRBV5-1 and TRBJ2-1; 9 bases align to TRBD2. Germline V gene lookup returns CDR1 SGHRS and CDR2 YFSETQ. Germline trimming cut 0 bases from V and 8 bases from J; bases unmatched to any gene: 6. This CDR3 has 15 amino acids. The CDR3 sequence: CASSLVISGSDEQFF. CDR3 bases: TGCGCCAGCAGCTTGGTAATTAGCGGGAGCGATGAGCAGTTCTTC.

The chain links TRBV7-9 to TRBJ1-1; 7 nucleotides line up with TRBD1. Germline CDR1 reads SEHNR; CDR2 reads FQNEAQ (reference sequence). This CDR3 contains 15 residues. The ends lost 6 bases at V and 1 base at J; junction bases unmatched: 8. The CDR3 nucleotides are TGTGCCAGCAGTTTTGGGGACAGTGGGAACACTGAAGCTTTCTTT. Residues: CASSFGDSGNTEAFF.